The 13 T cell receptor beta chains below come from one sample, sequenced in a study of blood T cell repertoires in COVID-19. Clones were sequenced by immunoSEQ multiplex PCR, and TCRdb holds only the in-frame ones, with some missing. The sample lists about 270,000 clones; approximately 88% were seen once. The sequencing input was PBMCs or T cells enriched from blood (not recorded which). Source of these receptors: a woman in her thirties or forties with acute COVID-19.

This clone came up many times. The rearrangement uses TRBV10-1 and TRBJ2-1; D is unclear. Germline assignment: CDR1 WNHNN and CDR2 SYGVQD (reference sequence). V was cut by 11 bases and J by 13 bases, with 9 bases left in between. The CDR3 is 8 residues long. Written as DNA, the CDR3 is TGCGCCTGCCACTCTCAGTTCTTC. Protein: CACHSQFF.

The chain is built from TRBV2 and TRBJ1-5, with 8 bases fitting TRBD1. The J segment lost 6 bases and the V segment lost 4 bases, leaving 8 bases of the junction unmatched. Germline-derived CDR1 and CDR2 are SNHLY and FYNNEI. CDR3 length: 15 residues. CDR3 sequence: CASSGTGSSSQPQHF. CDR3 DNA sequence: TGTGCCAGCAGTGGGACAGGGTCATCAAGTCAGCCCCAGCATTTT.

The rearrangement links TRBV24-1 to TRBJ2-1; D uncertain. CDR1 KGHDR and CDR2 SFDVKD come from the germline V gene. V was cut by 3 bases and J by 2 bases, with 10 bases left in between. The CDR3 runs to 15 residues. In DNA, the CDR3 is TGTGCCACCAGTGATGAGGTAGCCCCCTACAATGAGCAGTTCTTC. Protein sequence: CATSDEVAPYNEQFF.

The chain joins TRBV30 to TRBJ1-1; D possibly corresponds to TRBD1 (5 bases). Germline loops: CDR1 GTSNPN, CDR2 SVGIG (reference sequence). V lost 0 bases to trimming and J lost 5 bases, with 10 bases between them. CDR3 length equals 13 residues. CDR3 in amino acids: CAWSVMGGTEAFF. The DNA for the CDR3 is TGTGCCTGGAGTGTAATGGGGGGGACTGAAGCTTTCTTT.

The V and J genes are TRBV24-1 and TRBJ1-3; D ambiguous. The germline CDR1 and CDR2 sequences are KGHDR and SFDVKD. V gave up 3 bases and J gave up 0 bases, with 11 bases separating them. CDR3 length: 16 amino acids. CDR3 amino acids: CATSDREILSGNTIYF. CDR3 nucleotide sequence: TGTGCCACCAGTGATCGCGAGATCCTCTCTGGAAACACCATATATTTT.

The rearrangement joins TRBV6-2 or TRBV6-3 to TRBJ2-7, with a tentative D call TRBD1 (7 bases). Between the trimmed V and J ends, which lost 0 bases and 7 bases, there was a span of 16 bases. Germline V lookup: CDR1 MNHEY, CDR2 SVGEGT. This CDR3 has 15 amino acids. The CDR3 protein is CASSYSGTAGGEQYV. As DNA, the CDR3 is TGTGCCAGCAGTTACTCTGGGACAGCAGGAGGGGAGCAGTACGTC.

The chain combines TRBV19 with TRBJ2-7, with 15 positions matching TRBD2. CDR3 length equals 16 residues. Germline V gene sequence: CDR1 LNHDA, CDR2 SQIVND (reference sequence). Losses at the gene ends were 5 bases for V and 2 bases for J; bases not matched to a gene: 4. DNA of the CDR3: TGTGCCAGTAGTTCCAGGACTAGCGGGAGGGCCTACGAGCAGTACTTC. Encoded protein: CASSSRTSGRAYEQYF.

V is TRBV5-1 and J is TRBJ1-3; 8 positions agree with TRBD1. The length of the CDR3 is 16 residues. Germline V gives CDR1 SGHRS, CDR2 YFSETQ. V dropped 0 bases and J dropped 3; count of bases not matched to a gene: 5. The CDR3 DNA is TGCGCCAGCAGCTTGGCGGGCGGGACAGGTGGAAACACCATATATTTT. Amino acid sequence: CASSLAGGTGGNTIYF.

The chain recombines TRBV6-5 with TRBJ2-7; maybe TRBD1 (5 bases). V gave up 6 bases and J gave up 1 base, with 16 bases separating them. The germline V gene has CDR1 MNHEY and CDR2 SVGAGI. The CDR3 sequence is 15 residues long. CDR3 coding DNA: TGTGCCAGCAGCCGGACATCTCTCTTTTCCTACGAGCAGTACGTC. Protein product: CASSRTSLFSYEQYV.

This clone was observed a handful of times. The V call is TRBV7-2, the J call TRBJ1-5; 7 bases are shared with TRBD1. CDR3 size: 15 residues. The germline CDR1 and CDR2 sequences are SGHTA and FQGNSA. With 4 bases clipped from V and 3 bases from J, the junction kept 6 bases outside the gene matches. The CDR3 here is CASSSRTGDNQPQHF. The DNA of the CDR3 is TGTGCCAGCAGCTCTCGGACAGGAGACAATCAGCCCCAGCATTTT.

This chain joins TRBV7-2 and TRBJ2-5, with 11 bases aligning to TRBD2. Trimming took 0 bases from V and 4 from J; bases not matched to a gene: 13. The CDR3 is 19 amino acids. CDR1 and CDR2 (germline): SGHTA, FQGNSA. The CDR3 loop reads CASSLAFTSGSFLAETQYF. For the CDR3, the DNA is TGTGCCAGCAGCTTAGCATTTACTAGCGGGAGCTTTTTAGCAGAGACCCAGTACTTC.

This clone has only a few counts. The chain couples TRBV7-9 to TRBJ2-3; no firm D call. This CDR3 spans 14 amino acids. The germline V gene has CDR1 SEHNR and CDR2 FQNEAQ (reference sequence). Trimming pared 5 bases from V and 1 base from J, leaving 10 bases between. DNA for the CDR3: TGTGCCAGCAGCCCTTTTCTCCGCACAGATACGCAGTATTTT. Residues: CASSPFLRTDTQYF.

The V and J genes are TRBV30 and TRBJ1-6; 7 positions agree with TRBD1. The V gene end was trimmed by 0 bases and the J gene end by 3 bases; junction bases not matched to a gene: 11. The CDR3 is 18 amino acids. The germline gives CDR1 GTSNPN, CDR2 SVGIG (reference sequence). The CDR3 region has the DNA TGTGCCTGGAGTGTAAACCCTAACCGACAGGGCTATAATTCACCCCTCCACTTT. It codes for CAWSVNPNRQGYNSPLHF.